This T cell receptor beta chain was profiled in a study of T cells in Graves' hyperthyroidism and ophthalmopathy. In the study overall: Peripheral blood sampling occurred at initial diagnosis, before any treatment.

For the diagnoses, clinical symptoms, serum thyroxine and TRAb, thyroid ultrasound and orbital computed tomography were used. Germline V gene sequence: CDR1 DFQATT, CDR2 SNEGSKA (reference sequence). CDR3 size: 16 residues. V trimming: 6 bases; J trimming: 2 bases; junction bases outside the gene matches: 7. Amplification of TCR beta CDR3 regions was performed using RNA transcripts as template. The HTBI set primed first-round TCR CDR3 RT-PCR. TCRdb re-derived calls from the multiplex PCR reads in MiXCR, one entry per CDR3 protein. The table includes 330,000 or so distinct CDR3 sequences, 15% to 20% detected once.

The rearrangement joins TRBV20-1 to TRBJ2-5; 15 positions agree with TRBD2. The sample taken for sequencing was blood. This TCR derives from a woman in her thirties or forties with Graves' ophthalmopathy. CDR3 nucleotide sequence: TGCAGTGCGCGGACTAGCGGGGGGGCCGGGCAAGAGACCCAGTACTTC. It encodes CSARTSGGAGQETQYF.